This TCR beta chain was observed in a study of long-term antiretroviral therapy in people with HIV. General study findings and limits: HIV repertoires showed narrower CDR3 length ranges than controls.

The CDR3 runs to 14 residues. The germline gives CDR1 MDHEN, CDR2 SYDVKM. Trimming removed 5 bases from V and 7 bases from J, with 12 bases in between. Version v3.0 of the immunoSEQ assay ran at survey level. Produced via immunoSEQ multiplex PCR; TCRdb's table is partial and in-frame only. In the table there are 25,000 to 30,000 clones, around 89% of which are singletons. Concerning this clone: Its cognate antigen is unknown.

From each donor, at least one pre-ART PBMC sample and at least two post-ART PBMC samples were obtained. People in the study who had HIV all got their treatment in the United States. The sample consisted of unsorted PBMCs, taken 0.5 years after starting antiretroviral therapy. The V gene is TRBV28, the J gene TRBJ1-6; a weak D match, TRBD1 (5 bases). The sequence came from a woman aged 18-29 years with HIV. The CDR3 nucleotides read TGTGCCAGCAGTATGACAGTAAGGAATTCACCCCTCCACTTT. Protein: CASSMTVRNSPLHF. Filled out from reference TRBV28 and TRBJ1-6, the complete variable domain reads DVKVTQSSRYLVKRTGEKVFLECVQDMDHENMFWYRQDPGLGLRLIYFSYDVKMKEKGDIPEGYSVSREKKERFSLILESASTNQTSMYLCASSMTVRNSPLHFGNGTRLTVT.